Listed below are T cell receptor beta chains from one sample, sequenced in a study of CD8 T cells in Susac syndrome. TCRdb reprocessed the immunoSEQ multiplex PCR reads with MiXCR, giving one entry per CDR3 protein. Among under 150,000 distinct CDR3 sequences listed, around 90% were seen once. Sample: CD8+ T cells from PBMCs. These receptors were taken from a human donor with multiple sclerosis. CDR3s include the opening cysteine and the closing phenylalanine or tryptophan. The D gene is left open where the match is weak. Expanded clones get a size class; other rows say once, few or many, or leave the size out.

D: TRBD1; V: TRBV10-3; size: .; J: TRBJ1-2; CDR3: CAIGIAPGQGAIGYTF; DNA: TGTGCCATCGGGATTGCCCCGGGACAGGGGGCGATTGGCTACACCTTC
D: TRBD1; V: TRBV5-1; size: once; J: TRBJ2-7; CDR3: CASSERGQGTYEQYF; DNA: TGCGCCAGCAGCGAACGGGGACAGGGAACCTACGAGCAGTACTTC
D: .; V: TRBV12-3/TRBV12-4; size: .; J: TRBJ1-1; CDR3: CASISLWGGTEAFF; DNA: TGTGCCAGCATTTCCCTTTGGGGAGGAACTGAAGCTTTCTTT
D: TRBD2; V: TRBV10-3; size: .; J: TRBJ2-3; CDR3: CAISDLAGGTDTQYF; DNA: TGTGCCATCAGTGACCTAGCGGGAGGAACAGATACGCAGTATTTT
D: TRBD2; V: TRBV27; size: .; J: TRBJ2-7; CDR3: CASRDGVAGGEKQYF; DNA: TGTGCCAGCAGGGACGGGGTAGCGGGAGGAGAAAAGCAGTACTTC
D: TRBD1; V: TRBV9; size: .; J: TRBJ1-2; CDR3: CASTGGGRDGYTF; DNA: TGTGCCAGTACAGGGGGCGGTCGTGATGGCTACACCTTC
D: .; V: TRBV9; size: few; J: TRBJ2-7; CDR3: CASSVVADPYEQYF; DNA: TGTGCCAGCAGCGTAGTAGCGGACCCCTACGAGCAGTACTTC
D: TRBD2; V: TRBV7-9; size: .; J: TRBJ2-1; CDR3: CASSSEWLAGGEAEQFF; DNA: TGTGCCAGCAGCTCCGAGTGGCTAGCGGGAGGGGAGGCTGAGCAGTTCTTC
D: TRBD1; V: TRBV19; size: .; J: TRBJ2-7; CDR3: CASSTTGAHEQYF; DNA: TGTGCCAGTAGTACCACAGGGGCCCACGAGCAGTACTTC
D: .; V: TRBV9; size: .; J: TRBJ2-5; CDR3: CASSEARGRETQYF; DNA: TGTGCCAGCAGCGAGGCTAGGGGTAGGGAGACCCAGTACTTC
D: .; V: TRBV7-6; size: .; J: TRBJ2-6; CDR3: CASSLDRAGANVLTF; DNA: TGTGCCAGCAGCTTAGACAGGGCCGGGGCCAACGTCCTGACTTTC
D: .; V: TRBV30; size: few; J: TRBJ2-7; CDR3: CAWSVSGPLYEQYF; DNA: TGTGCCTGGAGTGTATCGGGGCCCCTCTACGAGCAGTACTTC
D: .; V: TRBV5-5; size: .; J: TRBJ2-7; CDR3: CASSERTTYEQYF; DNA: TGTGCCAGCAGCGAGCGGACCACCTACGAGCAGTACTTC
D: TRBD1; V: TRBV13; size: once; J: TRBJ1-5; CDR3: CASSRSGQGYQPQHF; DNA: TGTGCCAGCAGCAGATCGGGACAGGGGTATCAGCCCCAGCATTTT
D: .; V: TRBV30; size: .; J: TRBJ2-5; CDR3: CAWSVPEPSIGWTQYF; DNA: TGTGCCTGGAGTGTACCGGAGCCCTCCATTGGGTGGACCCAGTACTTC
D: .; V: TRBV19; size: .; J: TRBJ1-2; CDR3: CASTPGPYGYTF; DNA: TGTGCCAGTACCCCGGGCCCCTATGGCTACACCTTC
D: .; V: TRBV12-3/TRBV12-4; size: .; J: TRBJ2-7; CDR3: CASRPLWGASEQYF; DNA: TGTGCCAGCAGGCCCCTGTGGGGAGCTAGCGAGCAGTACTTC
D: .; V: TRBV19; size: once; J: TRBJ1-2; CDR3: CASGQYYGYTF; DNA: TGTGCCAGCGGACAGTACTATGGCTACACCTTC
D: .; V: TRBV5-6; size: .; J: TRBJ2-1; CDR3: CASSFARNSYNEQFF; DNA: TGTGCCAGCAGTTTTGCACGGAACTCCTACAATGAGCAGTTCTTC
D: .; V: TRBV5-6; size: .; J: TRBJ2-7; CDR3: CASSGGTFYEQYF; DNA: TGTGCCAGCAGCGGGGGGACATTCTACGAGCAGTACTTC
D: .; V: TRBV20-1; size: .; J: TRBJ2-5; CDR3: CSASGLEETQYF; DNA: TGCAGTGCTAGCGGACTGGAAGAGACCCAGTACTTC
D: .; V: TRBV19; size: .; J: TRBJ1-1; CDR3: CASSVGWTEAFF; DNA: TGTGCCAGTAGTGTCGGGTGGACTGAAGCTTTCTTT
D: .; V: TRBV29-1; size: .; J: TRBJ1-2; CDR3: CSVEDTDYGYTF; DNA: TGCAGCGTTGAAGATACTGACTATGGCTACACCTTC
D: .; V: TRBV7-9; size: once; J: TRBJ2-2; CDR3: CASSLWALEELFF; DNA: TGTGCCAGCAGCTTATGGGCGCTTGAGGAGCTGTTTTTT
D: .; V: TRBV30; size: .; J: TRBJ2-3; CDR3: CAADTQYF; DNA: TGTGCCGCGGATACGCAGTATTTT
D: .; V: TRBV6-1; size: .; J: TRBJ1-2; CDR3: CASSAPRGDGYTF; DNA: TGTGCCAGCAGTGCTCCTAGAGGGGATGGCTACACCTTC
D: .; V: TRBV12-3/TRBV12-4; size: .; J: TRBJ1-5; CDR3: CASTLARDPWPPQHF; DNA: TGTGCCAGCACCTTGGCCCGGGACCCCTGGCCGCCCCAGCATTTT
D: .; V: TRBV6-5; size: .; J: TRBJ2-3; CDR3: CASSPGVGTDTQYF; DNA: TGTGCCAGCTCTCCAGGGGTCGGTACAGATACGCAGTATTTT
D: .; V: TRBV6-6; size: .; J: TRBJ2-1; CDR3: CASSYGDSGEQFF; DNA: TGTGCCAGCAGTTACGGGGACTCTGGTGAGCAGTTCTTC
D: .; V: TRBV5-5; size: .; J: TRBJ2-5; CDR3: CASSLVRTGQETQYF; DNA: TGTGCCAGCAGCTTGGTCCGAACAGGGCAAGAGACCCAGTACTTC
D: .; V: TRBV12-3/TRBV12-4; size: .; J: TRBJ2-7; CDR3: CASSPGTLVGYEQYF; DNA: TGTGCCAGCAGCCCCGGGACTCTAGTAGGCTACGAGCAGTACTTC
D: .; V: TRBV30; size: .; J: TRBJ2-2; CDR3: CAWISPAGELFF; DNA: TGTGCCTGGATTAGCCCCGCCGGGGAGCTGTTTTTT
D: .; V: TRBV4-1; size: .; J: TRBJ2-7; CDR3: CASSQGPGHEQYF; DNA: TGCGCCAGCAGCCAAGGGCCGGGACACGAGCAGTACTTC
D: .; V: TRBV4-1; size: once; J: TRBJ2-1; CDR3: CASSHQTSEQFF; DNA: TGCGCCAGCAGCCACCAGACTAGTGAGCAGTTCTTC
D: TRBD2; V: TRBV7-6; size: .; J: TRBJ2-5; CDR3: CASSALLAGGPGTQYF; DNA: TGTGCCAGCAGCGCACTTCTAGCGGGAGGGCCAGGGACCCAGTACTTC
D: .; V: TRBV7-2; size: .; J: TRBJ2-7; CDR3: CASSSQDSYEQYF; DNA: TGTGCCAGCAGCTCACAGGACTCCTACGAGCAGTACTTC
D: .; V: TRBV6-5; size: .; J: TRBJ1-5; CDR3: CASSSFHGGESNQPQHF; DNA: TGTGCCAGCAGTTCCTTCCACGGGGGAGAGAGCAATCAGCCCCAGCATTTT
D: .; V: TRBV27; size: few; J: TRBJ1-2; CDR3: CASSFTGNYGYTF; DNA: TGTGCCAGCAGTTTTACAGGGAACTATGGCTACACCTTC
D: .; V: TRBV5-6; size: .; J: TRBJ2-5; CDR3: CASSLQSYLQETQYF; DNA: TGTGCCAGCAGCTTGCAATCCTATCTCCAAGAGACCCAGTACTTC
D: .; V: TRBV27; size: once; J: TRBJ2-6; CDR3: CASRLNHRYSGANVLTF; DNA: TGTGCCAGCAGGCTCAATCACAGATACTCTGGGGCCAACGTCCTGACTTTC
D: .; V: TRBV25-1; size: .; J: TRBJ2-2; CDR3: CASSEFGAGLSNTGELFF; DNA: TGTGCCAGCAGTGAATTTGGGGCCGGACTTTCGAACACCGGGGAGCTGTTTTTT
D: TRBD2; V: TRBV28; size: .; J: TRBJ2-7; CDR3: CASKRDGGAYEQYF; DNA: TGTGCCAGCAAGCGGGACGGCGGGGCCTACGAGCAGTACTTC
D: .; V: TRBV30; size: .; J: TRBJ2-2; CDR3: CAWTYGLSGELFF; DNA: TGTGCCTGGACTTATGGGCTTAGCGGGGAGCTGTTTTTT
D: TRBD2; V: TRBV10-2; size: .; J: TRBJ2-3; CDR3: CASSSTSGIAGDTQYF; DNA: TGCGCCAGCAGTTCCACTAGCGGGATAGCGGGAGATACGCAGTATTTT
D: .; V: TRBV7-2; size: once; J: TRBJ1-2; CDR3: CASSLGDPYGYTF; DNA: TGTGCCAGCAGCTTAGGGGACCCCTATGGCTACACCTTC
D: TRBD2; V: TRBV4-1; size: .; J: TRBJ2-3; CDR3: CASSRTLAGVVDTQYF; DNA: TGCGCCAGCAGCCGAACACTAGCGGGAGTGGTAGATACGCAGTATTTT
D: .; V: TRBV27; size: .; J: TRBJ2-7; CDR3: CASSTTSEEGIREQYF; DNA: TGTGCCAGCAGCACCACTTCGGAGGAGGGCATACGGGAGCAGTACTTC